This T cell receptor beta chain was captured by sequencing in a study of blood T cells in healthy people across ages. About the study: The capture of about one barcoded beta molecule per two T cells was achieved by template switching. Study conclusions and caveats: Greater diversity and more naive CD4+ cells were seen in long-lived donors than in aged donors.

Primed by a sample-barcoded 5' primer and a J-beta primer mix, a second PCR proceeded for 7 to 11 cycles. All cDNA molecules were each tagged by a template-switch adaptor with 12 random nucleotides. TCRdb re-derived calls from the 5' RACE reads in MiXCR, one entry per CDR3 protein. The sample lists roughly 1.5 million distinct CDR3 sequences, approximately 43% occurring once. Germline assignment: CDR1 SGHAT and CDR2 FQNNGV. This CDR3 has 15 residues. V was clipped by 0 bases and J by 0 bases, with 5 bases between them. Points on this clonotype: Its antigen is not known.

Each sample used at least 6 million PBMCs. V is TRBV11-2 and J is TRBJ1-4; D is uncertain. The clonotype originates from a woman aged 18-35 years in good health. Sequencing was carried out using blood. The CDR3 DNA reads as TGTGCCAGCAGCTTAGAGTTGTCAACTAATGAAAAACTGTTTTTT. As protein: CASSLELSTNEKLFF.